The TCR beta chain described here comes from a study of cytomegalovirus exposure and HLA in healthy donors. Study observations and caveats: A list of 164 TCR beta chains associated with cytomegalovirus was given. Cytomegalovirus status, reportedly, was diagnosed with high specificity and sensitivity by the classifier.

About this clone itself: Its target is unknown.

Per germline, CDR1 SGHAT and CDR2 FQNNGV. CDR3 length equals 14 residues. Trimming left V 3 bases short and J 4 bases short, with 12 bases between. Researchers ran the PCR with 60 Vbeta and 13 Jbeta primers. The assay was immunoSEQ multiplex PCR, and TCRdb's table has in-frame clones only and misses some. The sample lists approximately 93,000 clones, under 85% occurring once. This chain joins TRBV11-2 and TRBJ1-2; D is perhaps TRBD1 (5 bases). The clonotype comes from a woman in her thirties or forties in good health and CMV-seronegative. Sequencing was done on a sample of PBMCs. This chain's CDR3 is CASSFRQTLYGYTF. The CDR3 DNA reads as TGTGCCAGCAGCTTCCGACAGACCCTCTATGGCTACACCTTC. Complete variable domain (other parts from reference TRBV11-2 and TRBJ1-2): EAGVAQSPRYKIIEKRQSVAFWCNPISGHATLYWYQQILGQGPKLLIQFQNNGVVDDSQLPKDRFSAERLKGVDSTLKIQPAKLEDSAVYLCASSFRQTLYGYTFGSGTRLTVV.